This T cell receptor (beta chain) is drawn from a study of shared clonotypes between healthy human individuals. V was shortened by 1 base and J by 2 bases, with 13 bases between the two germline ends. The CDR3 has 16 amino acids. With regard to this clone: Its target is not known.

Replicate PCRs run on sorted subsets employed approximately 180 ng DNA, tens of thousands of T cell genomes. TCRdb's table, derived via immunoSEQ multiplex PCR, lists solely in-frame clones and lacks some. The table records about 800,000 clones, about 96% of them present only once. Study results and limitations: Compared with clonotypes that all four donors shared, non-shared clonotypes had lower generation probabilities.

Positively selected for CCR7, the CD45RO-negative cells used as naive CD8 cells excluded terminally differentiated effector memory CD45RA+ cells. The receptor comes from a man under 40 in good health. The sample consisted of naive CD8+ T cells sorted from blood. This chain connects TRBV5-7 to TRBJ1-5; no definite D call. TRBV5-7 is designated an ORF whose function remains uncertain. CDR3: CASSLSLGKGNQPQHF. The DNA of the CDR3 is TGTGCCAGCAGCTTGTCGCTTGGGAAAGGCAATCAGCCCCAGCATTTT.